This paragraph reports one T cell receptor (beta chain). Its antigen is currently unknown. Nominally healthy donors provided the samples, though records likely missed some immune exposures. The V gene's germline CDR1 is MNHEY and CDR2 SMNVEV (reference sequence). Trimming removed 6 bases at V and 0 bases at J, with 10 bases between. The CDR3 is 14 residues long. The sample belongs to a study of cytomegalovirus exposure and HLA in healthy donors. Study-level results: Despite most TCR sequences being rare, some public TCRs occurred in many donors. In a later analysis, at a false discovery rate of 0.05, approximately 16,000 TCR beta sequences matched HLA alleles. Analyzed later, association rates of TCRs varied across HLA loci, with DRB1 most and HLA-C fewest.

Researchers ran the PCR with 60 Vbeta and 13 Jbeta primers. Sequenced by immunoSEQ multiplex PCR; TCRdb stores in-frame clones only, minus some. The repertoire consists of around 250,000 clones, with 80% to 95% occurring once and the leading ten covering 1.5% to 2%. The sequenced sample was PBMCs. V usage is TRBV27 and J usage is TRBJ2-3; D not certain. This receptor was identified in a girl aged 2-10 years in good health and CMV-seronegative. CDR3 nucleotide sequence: TGTGCCAGCAGGCCAGAGGCAAGCACAGATACGCAGTATTTT. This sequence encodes CASRPEASTDTQYF.